Below, 26 T cell receptor beta chains from the same sample are listed, as sequenced in a study of human T cells and chemical hapten exposure (dated by TCRdb to about 2021). The library was generated by RACE. TCRdb shows the sequencer as NextSeq 500. TCRdb's own reprocessing of the public reads used fastp at Q25 and MiXCR and kept productive beta chains. Here each entry gathers all rows of one CDR3 protein and keeps the most common genes and DNA. The sample has 95,000 to 150,000 distinct CDR3 sequences on record, approximately 10% of them singletons. In total, the top ten clones hold under 2.5% of the sample. This sample's time point label indicates: patch test 3, about 24 weeks after DPC sensitization. The sample's treatment or condition, from its label and the paper: therapeutic diphenylcyclopropenone sensitization with weekly scalp DPC. The specimen was whole blood, collected in connection with sensitization to the hapten diphenylcyclopropenone (DPC). These TCRs come from a woman aged 45-60 years with alopecia areata. Some clones in this sample may be carry-over from other donors' samples.

This clonotype came up many times. The chain recombines TRBV5-1 with TRBJ2-5; 12 positions agree with TRBD2. Germline CDR1 SGHRS, CDR2 YFSETQ. The CDR3 sequence is 15 residues long. The trim removed 4 bases at V and 3 bases at J, leaving 4 bases unmatched. This CDR3 is CASSPGLAGKETQYF. Written as DNA, the CDR3 is TGCGCCAGCAGCCCGGGACTAGCGGGTAAAGAGACCCAGTACTTC.

Ten or more counts support this clonotype. The rearrangement joins TRBV7-2 to TRBJ2-1, with no clear D. The CDR3 runs 13 residues. Germline V gives CDR1 SGHTA, CDR2 FQGNSA. Between the trimmed V and J ends, which lost 6 bases and 5 bases, there was a span of 11 bases. The CDR3 region is CASSPSIDNEQFF. The CDR3 DNA reads TGTGCCAGCAGTCCCTCTATAGACAATGAGCAGTTCTTC.

This clonotype was found a few times. This rearrangement joins TRBV27 to TRBJ2-3; 13 nucleotides align to TRBD2. The CDR3 length is 18 residues. V lost 3 bases to trimming and J lost 0 bases; unmatched junction nucleotides: 6. Germline V CDR1 and CDR2: MNHEY, SMNVEV (reference sequence). The CDR3 protein is CASSFRLAGGTSTDTQYF. For the CDR3, the DNA is TGTGCCAGCAGTTTCCGACTAGCGGGAGGAACTAGCACAGATACGCAGTATTTT.

The chain is built from TRBV27 and TRBJ1-1, with D unresolved. The CDR3 is 13 residues long. From germline, CDR1 is MNHEY and CDR2 SMNVEV (reference sequence). The V gene lost 4 bases and the J gene lost 3 bases, with 9 bases spanning the gap. The CDR3 region has the DNA TGTGCCAGCAGTTCGACGGTTTACACTGAAGCTTTCTTT. This sequence encodes CASSSTVYTEAFF.

This clonotype was seen only a few times. The V and J genes are TRBV9 and TRBJ2-3, with TRBD2 matching 8 bases. With 0 bases clipped from V and 3 bases from J, the junction kept 6 bases outside the gene matches. The V gene's germline CDR1 is SGDLS and CDR2 YYNGEE. This CDR3 has 16 residues. The CDR3 region is CASSVAGGAATDTQYF. The CDR3 DNA sequence: TGTGCCAGCAGCGTAGCCGGGGGGGCCGCGACAGATACGCAGTATTTT.

The genes are TRBV5-1 and TRBJ2-7; D not resolved. The germline CDR1 and CDR2 sequences are SGHRS and YFSETQ. The germline V and J ends were trimmed by 0 bases and 3 bases, with 13 bases remaining between them. The CDR3 consists of 15 residues. The CDR3 DNA follows: TGCGCCAGCAGCTTGGCGATGGGGAAGGTCTACGAGCAGTACTTC. Translating gives CASSLAMGKVYEQYF.

This clonotype has just a few counts. The chain combines TRBV3-1 with TRBJ1-4, with D unresolved. Germline V lookup: CDR1 LGHDT, CDR2 YNNKEL (reference sequence). This CDR3 contains 20 residues. Trimming took 5 bases from V and 0 from J, leaving 25 bases between them. The chain's CDR3 is CASSAQGWVYSDATNEKLFF. CDR3 in DNA: TGTGCCAGCAGCGCTCAAGGTTGGGTCTATAGTGATGCAACTAATGAAAAACTGTTTTTT.

This clonotype was counted at least ten times. The CDR3 here is CSVGGTGIYGYTF. Here the CDR3 DNA reads TGCAGCGTTGGCGGGACAGGGATCTATGGCTACACCTTC. The J gene is TRBJ1-2, the V gene TRBV29-1, with 9 bases aligning to TRBD1. The CDR3 loop spans 13 amino acids. Trimming at V came to 4 bases and at J to 4 bases, leaving 4 bases not matched to a gene. The germline V gene encodes CDR1 SQVTM and CDR2 ANQGSEA. Looking up the rest from reference TRBV29-1 and TRBJ1-2 gives the full variable domain: SAVISQKPSRDICQRGTSLTIQCQVDSQVTMMFWYRQQPGQSLTLIATANQGSEATYESGFVIDKFPISRPNLTFSTLTVSNMSPEDSSIYLCSVGGTGIYGYTFGSGTRLTVV.

The chain has TRBV12-3 or TRBV12-4 and TRBJ1-5; tentative D call: TRBD1 (5 bases). V was pared by 3 bases and J by 6 bases, with 15 bases between. The CDR3 is 15 residues long. In DNA form, the CDR3 reads TGTGCCAGCAGTTTCGGGGGAAGAATCAGTCAGCCCCAGCATTTT. Amino acid sequence: CASSFGGRISQPQHF.

This chain joins TRBV2 and TRBJ2-3; TRBD2 matches 11 bases. CDR3 length: 15 amino acids. Germline CDR1 is SNHLY and CDR2 is FYNNEI. V lost 6 bases and J lost 2; bases outside the gene matches: 4. The CDR3 is CASSISGGATDTQYF. The CDR3 coding sequence is TGTGCCAGCAGCATTAGCGGGGGGGCCACAGATACGCAGTATTTT.

This clonotype was seen ten or more times. The J gene is TRBJ2-3, the V gene TRBV6-1, with 13 bases matching TRBD2. Germline V gene data show CDR1 as MNHNS and CDR2 as SASEGT. CDR3 length: 17 amino acids. Losses at the gene ends were 6 bases for V and 0 bases for J; bases not matched to a gene: 6. CDR3 sequence (DNA): TGTGCCAGCAGCGCGACTAGCGGGGGGCTGAGCACAGATACGCAGTATTTT. Encoded protein: CASSATSGGLSTDTQYF.

In its sample, this clonotype was seen a few times. The chain carries TRBV6-2 or TRBV6-3 and TRBJ2-7; D call uncertain. Per germline, CDR1 MNHEY and CDR2 SVGEGT. The CDR3 consists of 12 residues. Between the trimmed V and J ends, which lost 11 bases and 2 bases, there was a span of 13 bases. The CDR3, as DNA: TGTGCCGAAGGTGAGGTGCCCTACGAGCAGTACTTC. Protein: CAEGEVPYEQYF.

This chain joins TRBV6-5 and TRBJ1-6, with D maybe TRBD1 (6 bases). Looked up from germline, CDR1 is MNHEY and CDR2 is SVGAGI. The V gene lost 7 bases and the J gene lost 7 bases, with 11 bases spanning the gap. The CDR3 runs 13 residues. This CDR3 is CASTRTANSPLHF. Written as DNA, the CDR3 is TGTGCCAGCACCCGGACAGCAAATTCACCCCTCCACTTT.

V gene TRBV5-1 combines with J gene TRBJ2-3, with D perhaps TRBD1 or TRBD2 (6 bases each). V lost 3 bases to trimming and J lost 6 bases, with 17 bases between them. The CDR3 has 15 residues. Germline CDR1 and CDR2: SGHRS and YFSETQ. CDR3 nucleotide sequence: TGCGCCAGCAGCTCGATAGGGGGAGGTGCGGATACGCAGTATTTT. Its protein product is CASSSIGGGADTQYF. Drawing the rest from reference TRBV5-1 and TRBJ2-3, the complete variable domain is KAGVTQTPRYLIKTRGQQVTLSCSPISGHRSVSWYQQTPGQGLQFLFEYFSETQRNKGNFPGRFSGRQFSNSRSEMNVSTLELGDSALYLCASSSIGGGADTQYFGPGTRLTVL.

The V gene is TRBV7-4, the J gene TRBJ1-4, with 11 bases that match TRBD1. CDR3 length equals 17 residues. CDR1 and CDR2 (germline): SGHVT, SQSDAQ. J was trimmed by 7 bases and V by 5 bases; bases with no gene match: 12. CDR3 protein: CASSTTQTDRGLEKLFF. The CDR3 DNA is TGTGCCAGCAGCACAACCCAGACGGACAGGGGGCTTGAAAAACTGTTTTTT.

In its sample, this clonotype was seen many times. The J gene is TRBJ2-3, the V gene TRBV28; D may be TRBD1 or TRBD2 (5 bases each). Germline V gene sequence: CDR1 MDHEN, CDR2 SYDVKM. V lost 2 bases, J lost 3 bases, and 6 bases lay in between. The CDR3 consists of 13 residues. The CDR3 sequence: CASSLEGTDTQYF. CDR3 sequence (DNA): TGTGCCAGCAGTTTAGAGGGGACAGATACGCAGTATTTT.

This clonotype appeared a few times. The rearrangement uses TRBV20-1 and TRBJ2-3, with 7 bases aligning to TRBD2. Germline V gives CDR1 DFQATT, CDR2 SNEGSKA (reference sequence). The V and J ends lost 1 base and 3 bases, in that order; junction bases with no gene match: 7. The CDR3 consists of 15 residues. The CDR3 here is CSARAPSGITDTQYF. The CDR3 nucleotides read TGCAGTGCTAGAGCCCCCAGCGGGATTACAGATACGCAGTATTTT.

This clonotype was observed a few times. CDR3 in DNA: TGTGCCAGCAGTTTATCGTTGAGCGGGGGGGTCCGAGAGACCCAGTACTTC. This gives the protein CASSLSLSGGVRETQYF. The chain couples TRBV27 to TRBJ2-5; 10 bases line up with TRBD2. V gave up 0 bases and J gave up 4 bases; unmatched junction bases: 8. The CDR3 totals 17 residues. Germline CDR1 is MNHEY and CDR2 is SMNVEV (reference sequence).

The J gene is TRBJ1-1, the V gene TRBV7-9, with D possibly TRBD1 on 6 matching bases. The CDR3 contains 13 residues. Germline V gives CDR1 SEHNR, CDR2 FQNEAQ (reference sequence). V lost 5 bases to trimming and J lost 7 bases, with 14 bases between them. CDR3 residues: CASSPGGGIEAFF. Written as DNA, the CDR3 is TGTGCCAGCAGCCCGGGAGGGGGGATTGAAGCTTTCTTT.

This clonotype has only a few counts. The chain links TRBV5-6 to TRBJ1-5; D remains ambiguous. Trimming shortened V by 4 bases and J by 0 bases, and 11 bases separated the two germline ends. Germline CDR1 and CDR2: SGHDT and YYEEEE. The CDR3 extends over 15 amino acids. DNA of the CDR3: TGTGCCAGCAGCGAGCAGACATATAGCAATCAGCCCCAGCATTTT. Translating gives CASSEQTYSNQPQHF.

To note about this clonotype: At one end the junction does not follow the germline gene, possibly because of a read error. The chain employs TRBV27 and TRBJ1-6; D unclear. From germline, CDR1 is MNHEY and CDR2 SMNVEV (reference sequence). The length of the CDR3 is 13 residues. CDR3 loop: CASTTTSNSPLNF. The CDR3 DNA reads TGTGCCAGCACGACAACATCTAATTCACCCCTCAACTTT.

There are many counts of this clonotype. The rearrangement joins TRBV5-1 to TRBJ2-5; D gene ambiguous. The CDR3 contains 14 residues. The germline CDR1 and CDR2 sequences are SGHRS and YFSETQ. Trimming left V 3 bases short and J 2 bases short, with 11 bases between. For the CDR3, the DNA is TGCGCCAGCAGCTATTTCACCATGCAAGAGACCCAGTACTTC. It yields the protein CASSYFTMQETQYF.

The rearrangement joins TRBV4-2 to TRBJ2-3; weak D call: TRBD2 (5 bases). V gave up 1 base and J gave up 4 bases, with 12 bases separating them. From germline, CDR1 is LGHNA and CDR2 YNFKEQ. This CDR3 is 15 amino acids long. The CDR3 sequence: CASSQVVALADTQYF. The CDR3 DNA reads as TGTGCCAGCAGCCAAGTGGTAGCGTTAGCAGATACGCAGTATTTT.

The chain joins TRBV13 to TRBJ2-1; 8 positions match TRBD2. The junction had 6 bases not matched to a gene; V was cut back by 5 bases and J by 3 bases. Germline CDR1 is PRHDT and CDR2 is FYEKMQ (reference sequence). The CDR3 has 15 residues. The CDR3 region is CASSPISGDYNEQFF. Written as DNA, the CDR3 is TGTGCCAGCAGCCCTATTAGCGGGGACTACAATGAGCAGTTCTTC.

V is TRBV12-3 or TRBV12-4 and J is TRBJ2-1; maybe TRBD2 (6 bases). Between the trimmed V and J ends, which lost 5 bases and 2 bases, there was a span of 22 bases. The CDR3 covers 18 residues. This CDR3 reads CASSLTLLPREPYNEQFF. The CDR3 bases are TGTGCCAGCAGTCTTACCCTCCTCCCGCGGGAACCCTACAATGAGCAGTTCTTC.

The rearrangement uses TRBV4-1 and TRBJ1-4, with D unresolved. V lost 1 base and J 0 bases, leaving 9 bases between the germline ends. The germline CDR1 and CDR2 sequences are MGHRA and YSYEKL. This CDR3 is built from 16 residues. The CDR3 reads CASSQVAPATNEKLFF. CDR3 in DNA: TGCGCCAGCAGCCAAGTGGCGCCTGCAACTAATGAAAAACTGTTTTTT.